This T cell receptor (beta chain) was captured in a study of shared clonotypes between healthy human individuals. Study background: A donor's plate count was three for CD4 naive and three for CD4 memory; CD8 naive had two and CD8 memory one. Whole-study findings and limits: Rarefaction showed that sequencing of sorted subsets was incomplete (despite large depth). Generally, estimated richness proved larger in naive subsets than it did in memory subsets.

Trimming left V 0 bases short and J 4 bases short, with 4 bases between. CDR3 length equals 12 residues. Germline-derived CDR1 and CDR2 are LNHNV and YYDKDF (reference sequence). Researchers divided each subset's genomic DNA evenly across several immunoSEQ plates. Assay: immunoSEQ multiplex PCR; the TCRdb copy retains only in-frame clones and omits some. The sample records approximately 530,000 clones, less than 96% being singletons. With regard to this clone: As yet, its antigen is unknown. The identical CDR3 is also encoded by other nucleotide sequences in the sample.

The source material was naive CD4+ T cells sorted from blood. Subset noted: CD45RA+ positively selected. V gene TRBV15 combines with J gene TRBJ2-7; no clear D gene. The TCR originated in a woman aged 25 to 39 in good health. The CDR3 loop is CATSRDGYEQYF. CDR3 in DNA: TGTGCCACCAGCAGAGATGGTTACGAGCAGTACTTC. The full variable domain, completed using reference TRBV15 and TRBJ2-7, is DAMVIQNPRYQVTQFGKPVTLSCSQTLNHNVMYWYQQKSSQAPKLLFHYYDKDFNNEADTPDNFQSRRPNTSFCFLDIRSPGLGDTAMYLCATSRDGYEQYFGPGTRLTVT.